This passage covers 5 T cell receptor beta chains from one sample sequenced in a study of response to subunit inactivated influenza vaccine. In TCRdb, the RT-PCR reads were re-called with MiXCR into one record per CDR3 protein. Altogether 450,000 to 600,000 distinct CDR3 sequences are present, approximately 7.8% being singletons, with the ten largest covering approximately 14%. Sample: PBMCs from blood, taken less than 30 months after vaccination. The receptors stem from a man between 50 and 75 years old who received an inactivated influenza vaccine.

The V and J genes are TRBV20-1 and TRBJ1-4; D may be TRBD1 (5 bases). The CDR3 runs to 14 residues. Germline assignment: CDR1 DFQATT and CDR2 SNEGSKA (reference sequence). The V end lost 6 bases, the J end lost 4 bases, and 15 bases lay between the germline ends. CDR3 coding DNA: TGCAGTGCGAGAAAACCCCAGGGTAATGAAAAACTGTTTTTT. Amino acid sequence: CSARKPQGNEKLFF.

In its sample, this clonotype was seen a few times. This rearrangement joins TRBV9 to TRBJ2-1, with 12 positions matching TRBD1. Germline CDR1 and CDR2: SGDLS and YYNGEE. V lost 4 bases and J lost 9; bases outside the gene matches: 14. The CDR3 extends over 17 amino acids. The DNA for the CDR3 is TGTGCCAGCAGCCCGGGAAGACCGGGACAGGGGGCAGGTGAGCAGTTCTTC. It codes for CASSPGRPGQGAGEQFF.

This clonotype was recorded many times. The chain combines TRBV20-1 with TRBJ2-1; TRBD2 aligns across 7 bases. Trimming at V came to 0 bases and at J to 3 bases, leaving 11 bases not matched to a gene. This CDR3 region has 17 residues. The germline V gene encodes CDR1 DFQATT and CDR2 SNEGSKA (reference sequence). The CDR3 nucleotides read TGCAGTGCTAGAGATTTCCGGCGGGAGAACAACTACAATGAGCAGTTCTTC. Protein product: CSARDFRRENNYNEQFF.

This clonotype was observed a handful of times. The chain joins TRBV6-1 to TRBJ2-7, with 8 bases aligning to TRBD1. Germline V gene data show CDR1 as MNHNS and CDR2 as SASEGT. The CDR3 consists of 14 residues. V gave up 3 bases and J gave up 3 bases; unmatched junction bases: 4. Here the CDR3 reads CASSDHRGVYEQYF. DNA of the CDR3: TGTGCCAGCAGTGACCACAGGGGGGTCTACGAGCAGTACTTC.

There are a few counts of this clonotype. The chain couples TRBV20-1 to TRBJ2-7; the match to TRBD1 covers 12 bases. The CDR3 length is 14 residues. J lost 3 bases, V lost 5 bases, and 5 bases had no gene match. Germline V gives CDR1 DFQATT, CDR2 SNEGSKA (reference sequence). For the CDR3, the DNA is TGCAGTGCTCCGGGACAGGGGGCCGGCTACGAGCAGTACTTC. Translated, it gives CSAPGQGAGYEQYF.